In its sample, the clone carrying this TCR beta chain was seen once. This sample was included in a study of blood T cell repertoires in COVID-19. Study in general: COVID-19 samples collected from the United States, Italy and Spain covered acute and convalescent phases. PBMCs, B-cell-depleted T cells, or T cells provided the cDNA or gDNA that made up the material.

V lost 6 bases and J lost 6; bases outside the gene matches: 7. Germline V gives CDR1 MDHEN, CDR2 SYDVKM. The CDR3 totals 14 residues. Followed longitudinally, the Seattle patients had been enrolled during active infection. Original handling: By means of reference gene primer amplification, nucleated cell counts were estimated. The method was immunoSEQ multiplex PCR; TCRdb's version includes in-frame clones alone and lacks a portion of them. V, J and clone size are those of that table, while D and trimming were read from the DNA. This sample yields about 350,000 clones, of which more than 70% are seen a single time; 3% to 4.5% belongs to the top ten.

The sequenced sample consisted of peripheral blood. This sequence was found in a woman in her sixties with COVID-19, enrolled during active disease. The chain carries TRBV28 and TRBJ2-2; 7 bases align to TRBD1. CDR3 protein: CASREQGGPGELFF. The DNA of the CDR3 is TGTGCCAGCAGGGAGCAAGGGGGCCCCGGGGAGCTGTTTTTT.